The entry below gives a single T cell receptor (beta chain) sequence along with its context. This specimen comes from a study of blood T cell repertoires in COVID-19. Study overall: Sample material is recorded as cDNA or gDNA derived from T cells, B-cell-depleted T cells, or PBMCs.

This CDR3 contains 13 residues. Trimming stripped 6 bases from V and 7 bases from J, with 15 bases between. Germline V gives CDR1 LGHDT, CDR2 YNNKEL (reference sequence). In the original analysis: Estimation of nucleated cell counts relied on the amplification of reference gene primers. Some clones are missing from TCRdb's copy, which holds only in-frame ones; the method was immunoSEQ multiplex PCR. V, J and clone size are taken as reported in that table, and D and trimming were inferred from the DNA itself. Among roughly 61,000 clones listed, about nine tenths were seen once. This TCR came from a man older than 75 with acute or convalescent COVID-19. This chain joins TRBV3-1 (or the pseudogene TRBV3-2) and TRBJ1-2; D is unresolved. Source material: peripheral blood. CDR3 nucleotides: TGTGCCAGCAGACAGACCGTAGAGGGTGGCTACACCTTC. It codes for CASRQTVEGGYTF.